The 26 T cell receptor beta chains below were found in one sample sequenced in a study of control samples from healthy donors and cancer patients. The protocol was immunoSEQ multiplex PCR, while the TCRdb copy is restricted to in-frame clones and leaves out a portion. The sample has over 100,000 clones, around 90% seen once. Sequenced material: blood. The receptors derive from a young man in good health.

The rearrangement uses TRBV5-4 and TRBJ1-2; no reliable D call. V was pared by 0 bases and J by 8 bases, with 14 bases between. Germline assignment: CDR1 SGHNT and CDR2 YYREEE (reference sequence). CDR3 length: 14 amino acids. This chain's CDR3 is CASSLDVSGSGYTF. The CDR3 nucleotides are TGTGCCAGCAGCTTGGACGTATCAGGATCCGGCTACACCTTC.

This rearrangement joins TRBV15 to TRBJ2-3, with 10 bases aligning to TRBD2. This CDR3 has 20 residues. Germline CDR1 and CDR2: LNHNV and YYDKDF (reference sequence). V lost 1 base to trimming and J lost 0 bases; unmatched junction nucleotides: 13. The CDR3 coding sequence is TGTGCCACCAGCAGAGTTGGAGTTGGGACTAGCGATCCTAGCACAGATACGCAGTATTTT. Translating gives CATSRVGVGTSDPSTDTQYF.

This clone appeared once. This chain uses TRBV5-6 with TRBJ2-7; possible D gene TRBD1, 5 bases. The CDR3 is 16 amino acids. Germline V CDR1 and CDR2: SGHDT, YYEEEE. V shed 2 bases and J shed 0 bases, with 15 bases lying between them. The CDR3: CASSFMAGKSSYEQYF. In DNA form, the CDR3 reads TGTGCCAGCAGCTTTATGGCAGGGAAGAGCTCCTACGAGCAGTACTTC.

V gene TRBV5-4 combines with J gene TRBJ2-7; 11 bases are a match to TRBD2. J gave up 2 bases and V 4 bases, and 2 bases lay outside the gene matches. The CDR3 runs to 14 residues. Per the germline V gene, CDR1 is SGHNT and CDR2 is YYREEE (reference sequence). The CDR3 nucleotides are TGTGCCAGCAGCCTAGCGGGGGGCCCCTACGAGCAGTACTTC. This translates into CASSLAGGPYEQYF.

The CDR3, as DNA: TGTGCCAGCAGTCTTAATCCAGGGTCCCAAGAGACCCAGTACTTC. As protein: CASSLNPGSQETQYF. This sequence joins TRBV7-3 and TRBJ2-5; D perhaps matches TRBD1 (5 bases). Germline V gene data show CDR1 as SGHTA and CDR2 as FQGTGA. The CDR3 is 15 residues long. V was pared by 6 bases and J by 1 base, with 15 bases between.

This clone was seen a few times. V usage is TRBV18 and J usage is TRBJ1-2; TRBD1 matches 8 bases. V was pared by 5 bases and J by 7 bases, with 9 bases of the junction left unmatched. The CDR3 is 14 residues long. Germline CDR1 is KGHSH and CDR2 is LQKENI. The CDR3, as DNA: TGTGCCAGCTCATCCGGGACAGGCCTCGTTGGCTACACCTTC. It is translated as CASSSGTGLVGYTF.

This rearrangement joins TRBV5-4 to TRBJ2-7, with a weak D call TRBD2 (5 bases). Germline V CDR1 and CDR2: SGHNT, YYREEE (reference sequence). The CDR3 is 15 residues long. Trimming left V 2 bases short and J 0 bases short, with 12 bases between. CDR3 protein: CASSFLPGSSYEQYF. CDR3 DNA: TGTGCCAGCAGCTTTTTGCCGGGGAGCTCCTACGAGCAGTACTTC.

The V and J genes are TRBV12-3 or TRBV12-4 and TRBJ1-6; D unclear. The V gene lost 2 bases and the J gene lost 5 bases, with 4 bases spanning the gap. The CDR3 sequence is 13 residues long. The chain's CDR3 is CASSLQNNSPLHF. CDR3 sequence (DNA): TGTGCCAGCAGTTTACAAAATAATTCACCCCTCCACTTT.

The chain has TRBV4-2 and TRBJ1-4; no reliable D call. Germline loops: CDR1 LGHNA, CDR2 YNFKEQ. V was clipped by 0 bases and J by 7 bases, with 18 bases between them. The CDR3 length is 17 residues. CDR3 coding DNA: TGTGCCAGCAGCCAAGATTTTTCGCGGGTAGCTATTGAAAAACTGTTTTTT. It encodes CASSQDFSRVAIEKLFF.

The chain has TRBV7-2 and TRBJ2-7; 13 bases agree with TRBD2. CDR3 size: 17 residues. The V gene end was trimmed by 5 bases and the J gene end by 6 bases; junction bases not matched to a gene: 13. Germline CDR1 reads SGHTA; CDR2 reads FQGNSA. As DNA, the CDR3 is TGTGCCAGCAGCATCCGACTACTAGCGGGGGGGCCGGGCGAGCAGTACTTC. It specifies CASSIRLLAGGPGEQYF.

The chain is built from TRBV4-1 and TRBJ2-3; 8 nucleotides match TRBD2. CDR1 and CDR2 from the germline V gene are MGHRA and YSYEKL. The CDR3 is 15 amino acids. J gave up 5 bases and V 4 bases, and 8 bases lay outside the gene matches. This CDR3 is CASSLSGGIRDTQYF. DNA for the CDR3: TGCGCCAGCAGCCTCTCGGGGGGGATTAGAGATACGCAGTATTTT.

Only a few counts were recorded for this clone. The chain carries TRBV4-1 and TRBJ2-7; TRBD2 agrees at 9 bases. The CDR3 runs 15 residues. V lost 4 bases to trimming and J lost 5 bases; unmatched junction nucleotides: 9. In germline, CDR1 is MGHRA, CDR2 YSYEKL. CDR3 sequence reads: CASSPPGLAVDEQYF. The CDR3 region has the DNA TGCGCCAGCAGCCCCCCGGGACTAGCCGTCGACGAGCAGTACTTC.

In this sample, this clone turned up once. The chain has TRBV2 and TRBJ1-5; D is possibly TRBD1 (5 bases). Germline lookup yields CDR1 SNHLY and CDR2 FYNNEI. Between the trimmed V and J ends, which lost 0 bases and 6 bases, there was a span of 9 bases. The CDR3 contains 14 residues. The CDR3 DNA is TGTGCCAGCAGTGAAGCGGGGGGGTCTCAGCCCCAGCATTTT. Its protein is CASSEAGGSQPQHF. Looking up the rest from reference TRBV2 and TRBJ1-5 gives the full variable domain: EPEVTQTPSHQVTQMGQEVILRCVPISNHLYFYWYRQILGQKVEFLVSFYNNEISEKSEIFDDQFSVERPDGSNFTLKIRSTKLEDSAMYFCASSEAGGSQPQHFGDGTRLSIL.

The chain couples TRBV6-4 to TRBJ2-3; 9 nucleotides match TRBD1. V dropped 3 bases and J dropped 0; count of bases not matched to a gene: 7. Germline V CDR1 and CDR2: MRHNA, SNTAGT. This CDR3 spans 17 amino acids. The CDR3 spells CASSDLQGASSTDTQYF. The CDR3 nucleotides read TGTGCCAGCAGTGATTTACAGGGGGCTTCTAGCACAGATACGCAGTATTTT.

The chain employs TRBV6-1 and TRBJ1-6; TRBD1 aligns across 7 bases. The ends lost 3 bases at V and 9 bases at J; junction bases unmatched: 8. There are 15 residues in the CDR3. Germline V gene data show CDR1 as MNHNS and CDR2 as SASEGT. The CDR3 region has the DNA TGTGCCAGCAGTGATTTTTGGACAGGAGTTTCACCCCTCCACTTT. Translated, it gives CASSDFWTGVSPLHF.

This chain connects TRBV19 to TRBJ2-3; D tentatively reads TRBD1 or TRBD2 (5 bases each). Germline lookup yields CDR1 LNHDA and CDR2 SQIVND (reference sequence). V lost 10 bases, J lost 0 bases, and 14 bases lay in between. The CDR3 spans 14 residues. The DNA for the CDR3 is TGTGCCACTCGGGACGGTCCTAGCACAGATACGCAGTATTTT. Translated, it gives CATRDGPSTDTQYF.

The rearrangement links TRBV5-4 to TRBJ2-3; the match to TRBD2 covers 12 bases. This CDR3 is built from 16 residues. Trimming cost V 4 bases and J 6 bases; bases outside gene matches: 9. CDR1 is SGHNT and CDR2 is YYREEE in the germline V gene (reference sequence). DNA of the CDR3: TGTGCCAGCAGCGACAGACTAGCGGGGGTGACGGATACGCAGTATTTT. It yields the protein CASSDRLAGVTDTQYF. The variable domain in full, completed from reference TRBV5-4 and TRBJ2-3, reads ETGVTQSPTHLIKTRGQQVTLRCSSQSGHNTVSWYQQALGQGPQFIFQYYREEENGRGNFPPRFSGLQFPNYSSELNVNALELDDSALYLCASSDRLAGVTDTQYFGPGTRLTVL.

The chain combines TRBV6-2 or TRBV6-3 with TRBJ2-3; TRBD1 matches 11 bases. Germline loops: CDR1 MNHEY, CDR2 SVGEGT. The CDR3 is 18 amino acids. J lost 4 bases, V lost 0 bases, and 9 bases had no gene match. This CDR3 is CASSYSGQGVLSADTQYF. The CDR3 DNA reads TGTGCCAGCAGTTACTCGGGACAGGGGGTTTTGAGCGCAGATACGCAGTATTTT.

This chain connects TRBV4-1 to TRBJ2-2; TRBD1 might be the D (6 bases). In germline, CDR1 is MGHRA, CDR2 YSYEKL. This CDR3 spans 16 amino acids. Trimming stripped 1 base from V and 6 bases from J, with 15 bases between. The CDR3 loop reads CASSQAQGRSPGELFF. CDR3 nucleotide sequence: TGCGCCAGCAGCCAAGCGCAGGGGCGGTCTCCCGGGGAGCTGTTTTTT.

This sequence joins TRBV5-1 and TRBJ2-5; 8 positions agree with TRBD2. The junction had 5 bases not matched to a gene; V was cut back by 5 bases and J by 2 bases. Germline-derived CDR1 and CDR2 are SGHRS and YFSETQ. The CDR3 length is 14 residues. The CDR3, as DNA: TGCGCCAGCAGGTTTTCTAGCGGGCAAGAGACCCAGTACTTC. Translating gives CASRFSSGQETQYF. Filled out from reference TRBV5-1 and TRBJ2-5, the complete variable domain reads KAGVTQTPRYLIKTRGQQVTLSCSPISGHRSVSWYQQTPGQGLQFLFEYFSETQRNKGNFPGRFSGRQFSNSRSEMNVSTLELGDSALYLCASRFSSGQETQYFGPGTRLLVL.

The rearrangement uses TRBV2 and TRBJ2-3; 8 nucleotides agree with TRBD2. Trimming removed 3 bases from V and 2 bases from J; junction bases left unmatched: 7. This CDR3 is 16 amino acids long. Germline V gene lookup returns CDR1 SNHLY and CDR2 FYNNEI. The CDR3 DNA reads TGTGCCAGCAGTGAGAGCCAAGCGGGGGCCACAGATACGCAGTATTTT. Amino acids: CASSESQAGATDTQYF.

The chain combines TRBV2 with TRBJ2-5, with 8 bases aligning to TRBD1. This CDR3 has 15 residues. CDR1 SNHLY and CDR2 FYNNEI come from the germline V gene. V lost 6 bases and J lost 3; bases outside the gene matches: 9. The CDR3 DNA follows: TGTGCCAGCAGCCCTCAAAGGACAGGGAAAGAGACCCAGTACTTC. Its protein product is CASSPQRTGKETQYF.

This rearrangement joins TRBV9 to TRBJ2-1; D unclear. In germline, CDR1 is SGDLS, CDR2 YYNGEE. This CDR3 is built from 15 residues. Trimming removed 2 bases from V and 1 base from J, with 10 bases in between. CDR3 nucleotide sequence: TGTGCCAGCAGCGTCTCGGACGGATCCTACAATGAGCAGTTCTTC. Translation: CASSVSDGSYNEQFF.

The chain joins TRBV6-5 to TRBJ2-3; 9 nucleotides align to TRBD2. The junction had 6 bases not matched to a gene; V was cut back by 6 bases and J by 5 bases. The CDR3 has 14 residues. Per the germline V gene, CDR1 is MNHEY and CDR2 is SVGAGI. The CDR3 loop reads CASRAGGPQDTQYF. The CDR3, as DNA: TGTGCCAGCAGGGCGGGGGGGCCCCAAGATACGCAGTATTTT.

The chain's CDR3 is CASSYSPTSGDTDTQYF. In DNA form, the CDR3 reads TGTGCCAGCAGTTACTCCCCGACTAGCGGGGACACAGATACGCAGTATTTT. The V and J genes are TRBV6-2 or TRBV6-3 and TRBJ2-3; 11 bases align to TRBD2. This CDR3 is 17 amino acids long. Trimming at V came to 0 bases and at J to 2 bases, leaving 4 bases not matched to a gene. The V gene's germline CDR1 is MNHEY and CDR2 SVGEGT.

V gene TRBV19 combines with J gene TRBJ1-2; D remains unclear. Germline CDR1 and CDR2: LNHDA and SQIVND (reference sequence). V was trimmed by 5 bases and J by 7 bases, leaving 14 bases between them. The CDR3 is made up of 13 amino acids. CDR3 DNA sequence: TGTGCCAGTAGTCTCGCTCCCGGTACTGGCTACACCTTC. Amino acids: CASSLAPGTGYTF.